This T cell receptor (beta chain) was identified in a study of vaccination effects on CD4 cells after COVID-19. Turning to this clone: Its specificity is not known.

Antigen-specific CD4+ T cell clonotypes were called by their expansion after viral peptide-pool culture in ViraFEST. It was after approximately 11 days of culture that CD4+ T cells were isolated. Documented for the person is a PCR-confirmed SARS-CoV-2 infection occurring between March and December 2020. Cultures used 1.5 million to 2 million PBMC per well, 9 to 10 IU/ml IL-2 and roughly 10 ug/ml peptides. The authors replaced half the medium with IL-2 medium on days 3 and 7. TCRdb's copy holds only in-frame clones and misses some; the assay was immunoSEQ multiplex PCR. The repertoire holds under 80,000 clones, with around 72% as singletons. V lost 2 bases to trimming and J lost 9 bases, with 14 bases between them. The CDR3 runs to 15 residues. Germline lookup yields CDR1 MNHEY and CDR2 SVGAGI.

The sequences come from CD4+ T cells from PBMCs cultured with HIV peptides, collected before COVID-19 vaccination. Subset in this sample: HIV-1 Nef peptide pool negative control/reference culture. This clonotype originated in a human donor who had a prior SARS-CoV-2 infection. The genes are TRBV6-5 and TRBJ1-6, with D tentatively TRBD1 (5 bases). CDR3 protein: CASSYLSGEGSPLHF. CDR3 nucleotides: TGTGCCAGCAGTTACCTTTCGGGGGAGGGTTCACCCCTCCACTTT.